This T cell receptor beta chain came from a study of cytomegalovirus exposure and HLA in healthy donors. Clones were read by immunoSEQ multiplex PCR, and TCRdb kept only the in-frame ones, dropping some. The data hold about 120,000 clones, with about 83% observed a single time. Germline V gives CDR1 PRHDT, CDR2 FYEKMQ (reference sequence). The CDR3 is 12 residues long. Trimming took 5 bases from V and 11 from J; bases not matched to a gene: 7. The gene calls are TRBV13 and TRBJ2-3; 7 positions match TRBD2. The TCR was taken from a woman in her thirties in good health and CMV-seronegative. Input material: PBMCs. The CDR3 loop reads CASSPRTSRQYF. DNA for the CDR3: TGTGCCAGCAGCCCGAGGACTAGTAGGCAGTATTTT.